The present T cell receptor beta chain was sequenced within a study of blood T cell repertoires in COVID-19. Across the whole study: There were acute and convalescent COVID-19 samples, and they came from the United States, Italy and Spain. PBMCs, B-cell-depleted T cells, or T cells were the source of the cDNA or gDNA that made up the material.

With 8 bases removed from V and 3 bases from J, the gap between germline ends came to 14 bases. Germline assignment: CDR1 SGHTA and CDR2 FQGNSA. This CDR3 is built from 14 residues. As handled by the study authors: Amplification with reference gene primers provided the estimates of nucleated cell counts. Clones were sequenced by immunoSEQ multiplex PCR, and TCRdb holds only the in-frame ones, with some missing. Clone size and the V and J calls come from that table; the DNA yielded D and trimming. The sample contains roughly 140,000 clones, approximately 80% of which appear only once. The chain has TRBV7-2 and TRBJ2-1, with D tentatively TRBD2 (5 bases). Sequenced material: peripheral blood. This clonotype was obtained from an older man who had recovered from COVID-19. The CDR3 loop reads CASGGGFGYNEQFF. CDR3 DNA: TGTGCCAGCGGCGGCGGGTTCGGCTACAATGAGCAGTTCTTC.